The sequence of this T cell receptor (beta chain) was determined in a study of T cells after yellow fever vaccination. Overall study results and limits: It was a small share of clonotypes that appeared in both CD4 and CD8 compartments.

This clonotype was counted at least ten times. No antigen is known for it. Trimming cost V 0 bases and J 2 bases, with 22 bases left between them. From germline, CDR1 is LGHNA and CDR2 YSLEER. This CDR3 has 20 amino acids. TCRdb ran MiXCR on the 5' RACE reads and lists one entry per CDR3 protein. The sample carries about 360,000 distinct CDR3 sequences, roughly 6.2% recorded once. Sequencing was performed on PBMCs, taken 5 days after the yellow fever booster vaccination. The chain recombines TRBV4-3 with TRBJ2-2, with TRBD1 as a possible D gene (5 bases). The sequence came from a young man who received the YFV17D yellow fever vaccine. Here the CDR3 DNA reads TGCGCCAGCAGCCAAGAAGTGGCTTGGCAGGGATACGACAACACCGGGGAGCTGTTTTTT. This sequence encodes CASSQEVAWQGYDNTGELFF.